This T cell receptor (beta chain) was sequenced for a study of blood T cell repertoires in COVID-19. Sequencing used immunoSEQ multiplex PCR; TCRdb keeps in-frame clones, though not all of them. This table has about 80,000 clones, 83% appearing once. Sequencing used peripheral blood. The clonotype comes from a man aged 80 or over with active or convalescent COVID-19.

CDR3 residues: CSASETSGSSYNEQFF. In DNA, the CDR3 is TGCAGTGCTAGTGAGACTAGCGGGAGCTCCTACAATGAGCAGTTCTTC. The chain employs TRBV20-1 and TRBJ2-1, with 12 bases matching TRBD2. This CDR3 contains 16 residues. J was trimmed by 0 bases and V by 3 bases; bases with no gene match: 3. Germline loops: CDR1 DFQATT, CDR2 SNEGSKA (reference sequence).